The source of this T cell receptor beta chain is a study of cytomegalovirus exposure and HLA in healthy donors (TCRdb year 2017). Notes on the research overall: According to an earlier analysis of 587 of the donors, about 170 million T cells yielded over 90 million unique TCR beta sequences and about 300 Gb of sequence data. To study patterns of TCR occurrence, a later analysis re-analyzed previously published TCR beta repertoires from several hundred donors and added high-resolution HLA genotyping. Of the roughly 410 genotyped donors, 65% to 90% were placed in the genetic ancestry cluster associated with self-reported Caucasian donors. Class I and class II HLA loci were covered by the typing at four-digit resolution. About 300 gigabases of sequencing data and approximately 93 million unique TCR sequences were included in an early release covering roughly 600 HLA-typed donors. The study profiled the T cell repertoires of 666 subjects by immunosequencing and related them to cytomegalovirus serostatus. Besides the first cohort of under 700 subjects, a separate validation cohort made up of 120 different subjects was used. Donor age, sex, ethnicity and CMV serostatus were compiled alongside the repertoire data. To predict cytomegalovirus infection status, the study combined high-throughput TCR immunosequencing, statistical association of individual TCRs with disease status, and machine learning. Genome-wide SNP genotypes for about three fifths of the roughly 700 donors were used in a later genetic analysis, which treated that subset as a discovery cohort. Among about 390 genotyped donors of the cohort, an average of around 240,000 unique TCR beta nucleotide sequences were sequenced per donor, about a sixth of them non-productive. The study was designed to test whether signatures of past pathogen exposure could be identified by cataloging public T cell receptors. In an earlier analysis of 587 of the donors, high-throughput TCR beta sequencing was used to judge whether each TCR beta V gene segment behaved as functional or pseudogenic. Typing coverage differed by locus: A, B, C, DRB1 and DQB1 were typed in about 620-640 donors, DQA1 in around 500, DPA1 in some 600, and DPB1 in around 440. All discovery cohort repertoires had been generated using a single sequencing platform. Because of strong linkage in the cohort, a handful of DR-DQ haplotypes were treated as single units for association and clustering. The later analysis used no new phenotypic data to find candidate immune exposures, relying instead on TCR beta sequences and their occurrence across donors. The research as a whole found: Correlated functional status among segregating V segments might reflect linkage disequilibrium, but an unknown experimental factor could not be ruled out. When HLA alleles, especially DR and DQ, strongly co-occurred, attributing TCR associations to individual alleles was difficult. A later genetic analysis associated a missense DCLRE1C variant with V-gene and J-gene trimming of TCR beta chains, and an independent cohort replicated the association. A further reported finding was that TCR beta sequences accurately predicted the HLA-A and HLA-B alleles for most subjects in the first cohort. Because HLA typing was missing for some donors at each locus, association tests included only the typed subset. The authors suggested that the approach could potentially be extended to other disease states and immunological phenotypes. Three of the identified cytomegalovirus-associated TCR beta chains were confirmed in vitro to be specific for cytomegalovirus antigens. Compared with the approximately 710-donor mean, donors in an Asian-associated ancestry cluster had fewer N-insertions in productive TCRs, according to a later genetic analysis. In this cohort, only TCR beta chains were sequenced, and detectable features were limited by the absence of alpha or paired-chain data. In a later analysis, HLA-associated TCR beta chains showed more clonal expansion and lower generation probabilities than non-associated chains that were equally common. In a later analysis, several top co-occurrence clusters were reported to appear linked to parvovirus B19, influenza, CMV and Epstein-Barr virus. Some IMGT-functional V segments, including TRBV6-2 and TRBV6-3, could not be distinguished by the 87-base-pair reads and were therefore excluded. A later analysis found that most CMV-associated TCR beta chains appeared HLA-restricted, with HLA associations seemingly driven largely by CMV exposure. The classifier was reported to diagnose cytomegalovirus status with high specificity and sensitivity in both the original and validation cohorts. In a later analysis, the rate of TCR association differed among HLA loci, with DRB1 alleles having the most associated TCRs and HLA-C alleles having the fewest. The study listed 150 to 200 TCR beta chains as associated with cytomegalovirus. Roughly uniform sequencing depth across donors was assumed in presence/absence analyses, although this assumption may not hold. A cluster of highly shared sequence variants was judged likely to be a technical artifact of the sequencing pipeline. The only immune exposure information available for the cohort was CMV serostatus. Most TCR sequences were observed very rarely across donors, whereas some public TCRs were present in many individuals. Broadly in line with IMGT annotations, most TCR beta V segments showed up in productive rearrangements about 90% or about 30% of the time in an earlier analysis of under 700 of the donors. A later analysis associated about 17,000 TCR beta sequences with specific HLA alleles at a false discovery rate of 0.05. Because counts were too low, seventeen rarely observed V segments, including chromosome 9 orphons, were excluded from the earlier analysis of several hundred of the donors.

In total, approximately 690 healthy bone marrow donors made up the cohort. All cohort members were sampled while nominally healthy, although unrecorded immune exposures were likely present. The donor tested CMV seropositive, placing the donor among the 289 seropositive members of the cohort. A peripheral blood sample was provided by each donor, and peripheral blood mononuclear cells were used for TCR beta sequencing. The Qiagen DNeasy Blood Extraction Kit was used to extract genomic DNA from the blood cell samples. The library was generated by the immunoSEQ multiplex PCR assay. For the multiplex PCR, a mixture combining 60 forward primers for TCR Vbeta segments and 13 reverse primers for TCR Jbeta segments was used. A multiplex PCR assay on genomic DNA amplified the CDR3 region of rearranged TCR beta genes. The Illumina HiSeq System was used to sequence the amplified TCR beta libraries as 87-base-pair reads. On the study's bioinformatics: A later analysis counted about 80 million unique TCR beta chains across the 500 to 850 repertoires, and some 11 million of these chains were shared by at least two donors. Raw reads were error-corrected and collapsed into unique sequences by a nearest-neighbor algorithm in which closely related sequences were merged to remove PCR and sequencing errors. CDR3 sequences were aligned to IMGT reference sequences to assign V, D and J gene segments. For a sequence to be retained, a match of at least six nucleotides to both a V gene segment and a J gene segment was required. Rearrangements were classified as productive when the CDR3 lacked stop codons and remained in frame with V and J, and all other rearrangements were classified as non-productive. CDR3 was defined according to IMGT convention as the region running from the second conserved V-encoded cysteine to the conserved J-encoded phenylalanine. The earlier analysis of some 600 of the donors excluded sequences that lacked an unambiguous match to a single V gene segment. In an earlier analysis of some 590 of the donors, a V segment was called functional when productive rearrangements were above 56.7%, and segregating when the standard deviation between donors exceeded 5%. A statistical classification framework was developed to diagnose cytomegalovirus status using the catalog of TCR beta chain sequences. In a later analysis, V and J genes were assigned by comparing TCR nucleotide sequences against IMGT/GENE-DB human TR gene sequences. In a later analysis, CDR3 sequences and most-parsimonious VDJ recombination scenarios were assigned using the TCRdist pipeline. In a later analysis, each TCR beta chain was defined by its CDR3 amino acid sequence together with its V-gene family, and reads lacking a unique V-gene family were excluded. As a way to deal with suspected cross-contamination and a sequencing artifact, a later analysis dropped 450 to 600 nucleotide sequences that were highly shared and had low generation probability. In a later analysis, a clonal expansion index was calculated for each public chain from normalized within-repertoire ranks of inferred template counts. Generation probabilities in a later analysis came from a VDJ recombination model fitted to out-of-frame rearrangements, and those results were checked against IGoR. In a later analysis, TCR-TCR, TCR-HLA and TCR-CMV co-occurrence was scored with hypergeometric tests, and a repertoire-size bias correction was applied to TCR pairs. False discovery rates were estimated in a later analysis by permuting HLA or CMV assignments 20 times. In a later analysis, co-occurring TCRs were grouped using DBSCAN, and TCRdist sequence similarity was added for clustering within HLA-allele-positive subsets. Co-occurrence clustering excluded repertoires with fewer than 30,000 or more than 120,000 public chains, plus five with anomalous nucleotide sharing. This immuneACCESS table, as held by TCRdb, lists in-frame sequences with V and J called but not all clones. Of the missing ones, under half trace to an unresolved V gene in checked studies; the others have no known cause. V, J and clone size derive from that table, while D and trimming were established from the DNA sequence. The sample profile shows approximately 190,000 clones; roughly 76% of them were found once. 6.3% of the sample rests with the top ten.

About this clone itself: What antigen it recognizes has not been identified. No clone much larger than this one lies a single base away; base qualities are absent.

CDR1 and CDR2, per the germline V gene, are SGHTA and FQGNSA. The CDR3 measures 14 amino acids from cysteine to phenylalanine. This entry keeps only the CDR3 DNA: 42 bases, framed from base 1. Trimming leaves V shorter by 1 base and J shorter by 7 bases, with the junction holding 6 bases beyond the gene matches. The chain was built from TRBV7-2 and TRBJ1-2, and TRBD1 matches 7 of the central bases. The TCR comes from a man aged 35-49 years in good health and CMV-seropositive. The sequenced material came from PBMCs. The CDR3 in this case is CASSLEPGTVGYTF. The sequenced DNA: TGTGCCAGCAGCTTAGAGCCAGGGACAGTTGGCTACACCTTC.